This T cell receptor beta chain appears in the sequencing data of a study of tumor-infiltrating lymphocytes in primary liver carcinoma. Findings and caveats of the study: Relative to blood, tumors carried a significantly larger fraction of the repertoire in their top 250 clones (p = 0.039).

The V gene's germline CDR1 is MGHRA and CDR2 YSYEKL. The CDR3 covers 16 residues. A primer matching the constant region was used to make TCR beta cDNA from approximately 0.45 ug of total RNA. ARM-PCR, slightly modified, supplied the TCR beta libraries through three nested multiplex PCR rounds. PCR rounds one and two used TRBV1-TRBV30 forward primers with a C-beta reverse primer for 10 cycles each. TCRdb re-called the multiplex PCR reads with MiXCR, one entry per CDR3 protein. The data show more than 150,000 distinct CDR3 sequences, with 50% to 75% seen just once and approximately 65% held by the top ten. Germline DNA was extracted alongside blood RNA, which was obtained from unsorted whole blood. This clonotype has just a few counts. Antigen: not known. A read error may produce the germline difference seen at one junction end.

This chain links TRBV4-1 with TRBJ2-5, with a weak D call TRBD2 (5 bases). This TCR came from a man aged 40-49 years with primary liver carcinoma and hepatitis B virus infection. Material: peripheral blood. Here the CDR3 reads CASSQEDWSPGETQYF. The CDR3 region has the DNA TGTGCCAGCAGCCAGGAGGACTGGTCCCCGGGAGAGACCCAGTACTTC.